The 18 T cell receptor beta chains below were found in one sample sequenced in a study of shared clonotypes between healthy human individuals. Only in-frame clones appear in the TCRdb table, and some are missing; sequencing was by immunoSEQ multiplex PCR. Of hundreds of thousands of clones listed, roughly 77% were seen once; the top ten hold less than 15%. The material sequenced was PBMCs. Receptors were obtained from a woman aged 35 to 49 in good health. Some clones in this sample may be carry-over from other donors' samples.

The chain uses TRBV18 and TRBJ2-5; 8 positions match TRBD2. The CDR3 runs 15 residues. Looked up from germline, CDR1 is KGHSH and CDR2 is LQKENI. V lost 3 bases and J lost 5; bases outside the gene matches: 8. For the CDR3, the DNA is TGTGCCAGCTCACCCAATGCGGGAGGAGGTGAGACCCAGTACTTC. It encodes CASSPNAGGGETQYF.

This clone was seen only a few times. This chain connects TRBV2 to TRBJ1-1; no clear D gene. Between the trimmed V and J ends, which lost 2 bases and 3 bases, there was a span of 13 bases. The CDR3 sequence is 15 residues long. CDR1 and CDR2 (germline): SNHLY, FYNNEI. The DNA for the CDR3 is TGTGCCAGCAGTGAAAGGAGGGCGTTGTACACTGAAGCTTTCTTT. It translates to CASSERRALYTEAFF.

J is TRBJ1-2 and V is TRBV19; unclear D gene. The length of the CDR3 is 14 residues. The V end lost 5 bases, the J end lost 0 bases, and 10 bases lay between the germline ends. Germline V lookup: CDR1 LNHDA, CDR2 SQIVND (reference sequence). The DNA for the CDR3 is TGTGCCAGTAGTTCGACTCGGGCTAACTATGGCTACACCTTC. Protein: CASSSTRANYGYTF.

This chain joins TRBV15 and TRBJ1-1; D not resolved. Germline assignment: CDR1 LNHNV and CDR2 YYDKDF (reference sequence). V was shortened by 5 bases and J by 2 bases, with 15 bases between the two germline ends. This CDR3 contains 15 residues. In DNA form, the CDR3 reads TGTGCCACCAGCCCCACCCGGCGGATCAACACTGAAGCTTTCTTT. This encodes CATSPTRRINTEAFF.

This clone was recorded a few times. The V call is TRBV5-1, the J call TRBJ2-1; no reliable D call. CDR1 SGHRS and CDR2 YFSETQ come from the germline V gene. Trimming cost V 0 bases and J 5 bases, with 6 bases left between them. The CDR3 runs 13 residues. The CDR3 bases are TGCGCCAGCAGCTTGGGAATGAACAATGAGCAGTTCTTC. Translated, it gives CASSLGMNNEQFF.

The chain joins TRBV1 to TRBJ1-5; TRBD1 reflects the table's D call only, with no check against the DNA. TRBV1 is classified as a pseudogene. This CDR3 region has 14 residues. The chain's CDR3 is CTRRERQVNQPQHF. The CDR3, as DNA: TGCACCAGAAGAGAACGACAGGTCAATCAGCCCCAGCATTTT.

The J gene is TRBJ2-1, the V gene TRBV7-2, with 7 nucleotides matching TRBD1. CDR3 size: 15 residues. Germline CDR1 is SGHTA and CDR2 is FQGNSA. J was trimmed by 7 bases and V by 5 bases; bases with no gene match: 11. CDR3 DNA: TGTGCCAGCAGCCCCTCGACAGGGTGGGGGAATGAGCAGTTCTTC. Its translation: CASSPSTGWGNEQFF.

CDR3 sequence (DNA): TGTGCCAGCAGCTTAGTAGGCGGGAGGTCGGGCGAGCAGTACTTC. Residues: CASSLVGGRSGEQYF. The gene calls are TRBV7-8 and TRBJ2-7, with 8 bases identical to TRBD2. The CDR3 is 15 residues long. The V gene end was trimmed by 1 base and the J gene end by 6 bases; junction bases not matched to a gene: 8. The germline V gene encodes CDR1 SGHVS and CDR2 FQNEAQ.

The chain recombines TRBV7-3 with TRBJ2-3; 10 nucleotides match TRBD2. Germline CDR1 is SGHTA and CDR2 is FQGTGA. The CDR3 sequence is 15 residues long. The junction had 4 bases not matched to a gene; V was cut back by 5 bases and J by 2 bases. The CDR3 sequence: CASSPGTSVTDTQYF. The CDR3, as DNA: TGTGCCAGCAGCCCAGGGACTAGCGTCACAGATACGCAGTATTTT.

CDR3 amino acids: CASSFSGPAGNEQFF. CDR3 coding DNA: TGTGCCAGCAGCTTCAGCGGGCCGGCGGGGAATGAGCAGTTCTTC. This sequence joins TRBV7-2 and TRBJ2-1; possible D gene TRBD2, 6 bases. CDR1 SGHTA and CDR2 FQGNSA come from the germline V gene. V shed 3 bases and J shed 7 bases, with 16 bases lying between them. This CDR3 is 15 amino acids long.

This clone occurred once. The rearrangement joins TRBV16 to TRBJ2-5; 10 bases are shared with TRBD2. The CDR3 length is 17 residues. V lost 2 bases, J lost 5 bases, and 11 bases stayed unmatched. Germline V gene sequence: CDR1 KGHSY, CDR2 FQNENV. This CDR3 is CASSQPISGRAYETQYF. CDR3 coding DNA: TGTGCCAGCAGCCAACCTATAAGCGGGAGGGCCTATGAGACCCAGTACTTC.

This chain connects TRBV29-1 to TRBJ2-7, with TRBD1 identical over 7 bases. CDR3 length: 13 amino acids. J was trimmed by 2 bases and V by 6 bases; bases with no gene match: 7. Germline-derived CDR1 and CDR2 are SQVTM and ANQGSEA. CDR3 in amino acids: CSVQNDRAYEQYF. The CDR3 DNA follows: TGCAGCGTCCAAAACGACAGGGCCTACGAGCAGTACTTC.

There are a few counts of this clone. The chain joins TRBV19 to TRBJ1-2; 8 bases are shared with TRBD1. Trimming removed 6 bases from V and 7 bases from J; junction bases left unmatched: 4. The germline V gene has CDR1 LNHDA and CDR2 SQIVND (reference sequence). The CDR3 totals 12 residues. The CDR3 sequence is CASRGGQAGYTF. CDR3 in DNA: TGTGCCAGTAGGGGGGGACAGGCTGGCTACACCTTC.

The V and J genes are TRBV5-4 and TRBJ1-4; D is uncertain. The CDR3 extends over 15 amino acids. V was trimmed by 0 bases and J by 1 base, leaving 7 bases between them. From germline, CDR1 is SGHNT and CDR2 YYREEE (reference sequence). DNA of the CDR3: TGTGCCAGCAGCTTGGAGCCCCGAACTAATGAAAAACTGTTTTTT. Its translation is CASSLEPRTNEKLFF.

This chain connects TRBV11-2 to TRBJ2-1; D is undetermined. Trimming took off 5 bases at V and 10 bases at J, with 9 bases between the two ends. The CDR3 sequence is 11 residues long. Germline V gives CDR1 SGHAT, CDR2 FQNNGV. The CDR3 DNA is TGTGCCAGCAGCCCCTCTGGGGAGCAGTTCTTC. It translates to CASSPSGEQFF.

The rearrangement links TRBV28 to TRBJ2-3; no definite D call. There are 11 residues in the CDR3. V lost 6 bases and J 8 bases, leaving 9 bases between the germline ends. Per germline, CDR1 MDHEN and CDR2 SYDVKM. In DNA, the CDR3 is TGTGCCAGCAGCCTCCAACGTACGCAGTATTTT. It encodes CASSLQRTQYF.

This sequence joins TRBV4-3 and TRBJ2-4; no clear D gene. The V end was cut by 0 bases, the J end by 3 bases, with 9 bases between. CDR1 is LGHNA and CDR2 is YSLEER in the germline V gene. This CDR3 region has 15 residues. The CDR3 loop reads CASSQERELKNIQYF. The DNA of the CDR3 is TGCGCCAGCAGCCAAGAGCGTGAACTCAAAAACATTCAGTACTTC.

The V gene is TRBV5-4, the J gene TRBJ1-4, with TRBD1 matching over 7 bases. Trimming removed 3 bases from V and 8 bases from J; junction bases left unmatched: 13. CDR1 is SGHNT and CDR2 is YYREEE in the germline V gene (reference sequence). The length of the CDR3 is 16 residues. The CDR3 here is CASSSEPTGLREKLFF. The CDR3 DNA sequence: TGTGCCAGCAGCTCAGAACCGACAGGGCTGAGGGAAAAACTGTTTTTT.